Following are 30 T cell receptor beta chains from one sample sequenced in a study of sequential checkpoint blockade in melanoma. Assay: immunoSEQ multiplex PCR; the TCRdb copy retains only in-frame clones and omits some. Among around 8,300 clones listed, roughly 60% were seen once. The treatment is: randomized to nivolumab then ipilimumab (arm A) or the reverse (arm B). Sequencing was performed on CD8+ T cells sorted from blood (inferred from file names), taken from a patient given nivolumab and ipilimumab in sequence. The receptors originated from a human patient with melanoma. Some clones in this sample may be carry-over from other donors' samples.

The chain uses TRBV4-3 and TRBJ1-2; D unresolved. Germline V CDR1 and CDR2: LGHNA, YSLEER. Trimming left V 3 bases short and J 9 bases short, with 20 bases between. The CDR3 totals 15 residues. The DNA for the CDR3 is TGCGCCAGCAGCCAGGACCGGCCTTTGAGGGATAGCTACACCTTC. It is translated as CASSQDRPLRDSYTF.

V gene TRBV11-2 combines with J gene TRBJ1-3; D is uncertain. Germline CDR1 reads SGHAT; CDR2 reads FQNNGV. The length of the CDR3 is 11 residues. V was shortened by 7 bases and J by 1 base, with 2 bases between the two germline ends. CDR3 nucleotide sequence: TGTGCCAGCACGTCTGGAAACACCATATATTTT. This gives the protein CASTSGNTIYF. Full variable domain (rest looked up from reference TRBV11-2 and TRBJ1-3): EAGVAQSPRYKIIEKRQSVAFWCNPISGHATLYWYQQILGQGPKLLIQFQNNGVVDDSQLPKDRFSAERLKGVDSTLKIQPAKLEDSAVYLCASTSGNTIYFGEGSWLTVV.

The V and J genes are TRBV11-2 and TRBJ2-7, with a possible D match to TRBD1 (5 bases). This CDR3 has 14 amino acids. V lost 2 bases and J lost 6, with 14 bases in between. CDR1 is SGHAT, CDR2 FQNNGV, per germline. The CDR3 nucleotides are TGTGCCAGCAGCTTATCGCGCAGGGAAGCCGAGCAGTACTTC. This encodes CASSLSRREAEQYF. The whole variable domain, remainder taken from reference TRBV11-2 and TRBJ2-7, is EAGVAQSPRYKIIEKRQSVAFWCNPISGHATLYWYQQILGQGPKLLIQFQNNGVVDDSQLPKDRFSAERLKGVDSTLKIQPAKLEDSAVYLCASSLSRREAEQYFGPGTRLTVT.

This chain links TRBV5-8 with TRBJ1-1; no firm D call. This CDR3 is built from 13 residues. The V gene lost 5 bases and the J gene lost 0 bases, with 8 bases spanning the gap. The germline CDR1 and CDR2 sequences are SGHTS and YDEGEE. DNA for the CDR3: TGTGCCAGCAGGATACACGTGAACACTGAAGCTTTCTTT. This encodes CASRIHVNTEAFF.

This chain links TRBV29-1 with TRBJ2-7; possible D gene TRBD1, 6 bases. V lost 3 bases and J lost 1, with 19 bases in between. The CDR3 has 16 amino acids. CDR1 and CDR2 (germline): SQVTM, ANQGSEA. The CDR3 DNA is TGCAGCGTTGATGGGGTGGAAGGACAGATATCCTACGAGCAGTACTTC. Protein: CSVDGVEGQISYEQYF.

This clone was seen once. The rearrangement joins TRBV7-6 to TRBJ2-5; D is uncertain. The CDR3 is 12 residues long. Per the germline V gene, CDR1 is SGHVS and CDR2 is FNYEAQ. Trimming stripped 3 bases from V and 1 base from J, with 3 bases between. The CDR3 DNA is TGTGCCAGCAGCTTCGGCCAAGAGACCCAGTACTTC. Translation gives CASSFGQETQYF.

The V gene is TRBV28, the J gene TRBJ1-2; no definite D call. V was trimmed by 2 bases and J by 3 bases, leaving 7 bases between them. Germline CDR1 reads MDHEN; CDR2 reads SYDVKM. CDR3 length equals 13 residues. CDR3 region: CASSLLSDYGYTF. The CDR3, as DNA: TGTGCCAGCAGTTTACTGTCGGACTATGGCTACACCTTC.

The J gene is TRBJ2-1, the V gene TRBV5-8, with a weak D call TRBD2 (5 bases). Per germline, CDR1 SGHTS and CDR2 YDEGEE. V was clipped by 10 bases and J by 5 bases, with 13 bases between them. This CDR3 is 12 amino acids long. CDR3 in amino acids: CAGGWLNNEQFF. The CDR3 nucleotides read TGTGCCGGAGGTTGGTTAAACAATGAGCAGTTCTTC. The whole variable domain, filled in from reference TRBV5-8 and TRBJ2-1, reads EAGVTQSPTHLIKTRGQQATLRCSPISGHTSVYWYQQALGLGLQFLLWYDEGEERNRGNFPPRFSGRQFPNYSSELNVNALELEDSALYLCAGGWLNNEQFFGPGTRLTVL.

V and J are TRBV12-5 and TRBJ1-5; 8 positions match TRBD1. The CDR3 length is 15 residues. V shed 7 bases and J 3 bases; nucleotides not matched to a gene: 8. Germline V gives CDR1 LGHNT, CDR2 FRNRAP. CDR3 in amino acids: CASATTGDVNQPQHF. In DNA, the CDR3 is TGTGCTAGTGCTACGACAGGGGACGTCAATCAGCCCCAGCATTTT. Full variable domain (outside the CDR3, taken from reference TRBV12-5 and TRBJ1-5): DARVTQTPRHKVTEMGQEVTMRCQPILGHNTVFWYRQTMMQGLELLAYFRNRAPLDDSGMPKDRFSAEMPDATLATLKIQPSEPRDSAVYFCASATTGDVNQPQHFGDGTRLSIL.

V gene TRBV4-2 combines with J gene TRBJ1-6, with 8 bases lining up with TRBD1. This CDR3 has 15 residues. Per germline, CDR1 LGHNA and CDR2 YNFKEQ. V gave up 5 bases and J gave up 6 bases; unmatched junction bases: 6. The CDR3 here is CASSLYRGGNSPLHF. CDR3 nucleotide sequence: TGTGCCAGCAGCTTATACAGGGGGGGTAATTCACCCCTCCACTTT.

The gene calls are TRBV28 and TRBJ1-2, with TRBD1 matching over 7 bases. CDR3 length: 14 amino acids. Germline-derived CDR1 and CDR2 are MDHEN and SYDVKM. V gave up 2 bases and J gave up 8 bases; unmatched junction bases: 8. CDR3 in amino acids: CASSLGGTEGGYTF. In DNA, the CDR3 is TGTGCCAGCAGTTTAGGAGGGACAGAAGGAGGCTACACCTTC.

The chain combines TRBV21-1 with TRBJ2-7; the table assigns TRBD1, which was not confirmed against the DNA. TRBV21-1 is a listed pseudogene. The CDR3 loop spans 14 amino acids. CDR3 protein: CASTRGTGAAEQYF. Here the CDR3 DNA reads TGTGCCAGCACACGAGGGACAGGGGCGGCCGAGCAGTACTTC.

The V and J genes are TRBV7-2 and TRBJ2-7, with D hard to call. CDR1 SGHTA and CDR2 FQGNSA come from the germline V gene. Trimming removed 1 base at V and 3 bases at J, with 4 bases between. The CDR3 loop spans 12 amino acids. CDR3 protein: CASSLVRYEQYF. CDR3 nucleotide sequence: TGTGCCAGCAGCTTAGTCCGCTACGAGCAGTACTTC.

J is TRBJ1-2 and V is TRBV5-6, with a possible D match to TRBD1 (5 bases). Per germline, CDR1 SGHDT and CDR2 YYEEEE. The CDR3 contains 15 residues. V was clipped by 0 bases and J by 3 bases, with 12 bases between them. CDR3 sequence reads: CASSLVAGWDYGYTF. Here the CDR3 DNA reads TGTGCCAGCAGCTTGGTGGCAGGGTGGGACTATGGCTACACCTTC.

This chain links TRBV27 with TRBJ2-7; D might be TRBD1 (6 bases). The CDR3 length is 14 residues. Trimming removed 7 bases at V and 3 bases at J, with 16 bases between. Germline V gene lookup returns CDR1 MNHEY and CDR2 SMNVEV (reference sequence). CDR3 sequence (DNA): TGTGCCAGCAAGGGCAACAGGGAGTACTACGAGCAGTACTTC. Translation: CASKGNREYYEQYF.

This chain links TRBV5-1 with TRBJ1-2; the match to TRBD1 covers 9 bases. CDR1 is SGHRS, CDR2 YFSETQ, per germline. The CDR3 sequence is 16 residues long. Trimming at V came to 3 bases and at J to 4 bases, leaving 10 bases not matched to a gene. The DNA of the CDR3 is TGCGCCAGCAGCTATGAAAAACAGGGGGCTGGCTATGGCTACACCTTC. This codes for CASSYEKQGAGYGYTF.

The CDR3, as DNA: TGCGCCAGCAGCTTGGAGGCAGGGTCTCTCTACGAGCAGTACTTC. This codes for CASSLEAGSLYEQYF. This sequence joins TRBV5-1 and TRBJ2-7, with D tentatively TRBD1 (5 bases). The germline CDR1 and CDR2 sequences are SGHRS and YFSETQ. The CDR3 length is 15 residues. V was trimmed by 0 bases and J by 3 bases, leaving 13 bases between them.

The chain uses TRBV9 and TRBJ1-2; D possibly corresponds to TRBD1 (6 bases). The CDR3 contains 18 residues. Trimming cost V 0 bases and J 10 bases, with 28 bases left between them. Per the germline V gene, CDR1 is SGDLS and CDR2 is YYNGEE. CDR3 in DNA: TGTGCCAGCAGCGTAGTGGCTGGGTCAGGGGCCGGTCATGTGGACTACACCTTC. Translation gives CASSVVAGSGAGHVDYTF.

Details on this clone: Only one base separates this from a far larger clonotype, so it likely reflects a read error. Additional DNA sequences in this sample encode the identical CDR3. The chain is built from TRBV7-8 and TRBJ1-1; D not certain. This CDR3 is built from 13 residues. V was cut by 5 bases and J by 1 base, with 8 bases left in between. The germline V gene encodes CDR1 SGHVS and CDR2 FQNEAQ. DNA of the CDR3: TGTGCCAGCAGCCCTAATAGGAACACTGAAGCTTTCTTT. As protein: CASSPNRNTEAFF.

The chain recombines TRBV7-9 with TRBJ1-5, with 9 bases that match TRBD1. The CDR3 runs 15 residues. Trimming removed 5 bases from V and 4 bases from J; junction bases left unmatched: 6. Germline V lookup: CDR1 SEHNR, CDR2 FQNEAQ (reference sequence). In nucleotides, the CDR3 is TGTGCCAGCAGCGTACAGGGGGCGCAGAATCAGCCCCAGCATTTT. Amino acid sequence: CASSVQGAQNQPQHF.

The chain carries TRBV5-1 and TRBJ2-7; 10 bases map to TRBD1. This CDR3 contains 16 residues. V lost 1 base to trimming and J lost 3 bases; unmatched junction nucleotides: 7. CDR1 SGHRS and CDR2 YFSETQ come from the germline V gene. The CDR3 DNA sequence: TGCGCCAGCAGCTTGATTACGACAGGGGGCTACTACGAGCAGTACTTC. Translating gives CASSLITTGGYYEQYF. The whole variable domain, filled in from reference TRBV5-1 and TRBJ2-7, reads KAGVTQTPRYLIKTRGQQVTLSCSPISGHRSVSWYQQTPGQGLQFLFEYFSETQRNKGNFPGRFSGRQFSNSRSEMNVSTLELGDSALYLCASSLITTGGYYEQYFGPGTRLTVT.

This clone occurred once. The chain recombines TRBV7-6 with TRBJ1-1; D is uncertain. Germline CDR1 reads SGHVS; CDR2 reads FNYEAQ. V gave up 3 bases and J gave up 1 base, with 3 bases separating them. The CDR3 runs to 12 residues. The CDR3: CASSFGNTEAFF. DNA for the CDR3: TGTGCCAGCAGCTTCGGGAACACTGAAGCTTTCTTT.

This clone was counted a few times. The chain is built from TRBV4-2 and TRBJ1-5; 7 bases align to TRBD1. The ends lost 0 bases at V and 2 bases at J; junction bases unmatched: 10. The CDR3 spans 18 residues. CDR1 LGHNA and CDR2 YNFKEQ come from the germline V gene. DNA of the CDR3: TGTGCCAGCAGCCAAGACATGTCAGGGGGTACGGGCAATCAGCCCCAGCATTTT. Translated, it gives CASSQDMSGGTGNQPQHF.

The CDR3 loop is CASSPPGQGNEQYF. The CDR3 bases are TGTGCCAGCAGCCCACCGGGACAGGGAAACGAGCAGTACTTC. The V and J genes are TRBV7-2 and TRBJ2-7; 9 nucleotides agree with TRBD1. This CDR3 has 14 amino acids. Per germline, CDR1 SGHTA and CDR2 FQGNSA. Trimming took 5 bases from V and 5 from J; bases not matched to a gene: 7.

This clone was counted between two and nine times. This chain links TRBV15 with TRBJ1-2, with TRBD1 as a possible D gene (6 bases). Deletions cut 8 bases from V and 9 bases from J, with 13 bases between. Germline loops: CDR1 LNHNV, CDR2 YYDKDF (reference sequence). The CDR3 length is 11 residues. DNA of the CDR3: TGTGCCACCCGACAGGCCCGACGCTACACCTTC. Encoded protein: CATRQARRYTF. Looking up the rest from reference TRBV15 and TRBJ1-2 gives the full variable domain: DAMVIQNPRYQVTQFGKPVTLSCSQTLNHNVMYWYQQKSSQAPKLLFHYYDKDFNNEADTPDNFQSRRPNTSFCFLDIRSPGLGDTAMYLCATRQARRYTFGSGTRLTVV.

This chain links TRBV2 with TRBJ2-7; D may be TRBD2 (5 bases). Germline-derived CDR1 and CDR2 are SNHLY and FYNNEI. This CDR3 region has 12 residues. The V and J ends lost 6 bases and 3 bases respectively, with 9 bases between them. The CDR3 is CASSPGGYEQYF. CDR3 nucleotide sequence: TGTGCCAGCAGCCCAGGAGGCTACGAGCAGTACTTC.

The chain uses TRBV27 and TRBJ1-2; 12 bases match TRBD1. This CDR3 region has 14 residues. The junction had 5 bases not matched to a gene; V was cut back by 5 bases and J by 7 bases. Per the germline V gene, CDR1 is MNHEY and CDR2 is SMNVEV (reference sequence). In DNA, the CDR3 is TGTGCCAGCAGTCCCGGGACAGGGGGCTCTGGCTACACCTTC. The encoded protein is CASSPGTGGSGYTF.

This clone appeared a single time. The genes are TRBV7-8 and TRBJ2-1; unclear D gene. The CDR3 totals 14 residues. V was trimmed by 6 bases and J by 0 bases, leaving 9 bases between them. Germline CDR1 SGHVS, CDR2 FQNEAQ. In DNA form, the CDR3 reads TGTGCCAGCAGTTTGGCCCGCTCCTACAATGAGCAGTTCTTC. Translation gives CASSLARSYNEQFF.

The chain combines TRBV13 with TRBJ2-7, with 8 bases that match TRBD1. The V gene end was trimmed by 4 bases and the J gene end by 6 bases; junction bases not matched to a gene: 5. The CDR3 consists of 13 residues. CDR1 and CDR2 from the germline V gene are PRHDT and FYEKMQ (reference sequence). The CDR3 sequence: CASSSTGEVEQYF. DNA for the CDR3: TGTGCCAGCAGCTCGACAGGGGAGGTCGAGCAGTACTTC.

In this sample, this clone turned up a few times. The chain links TRBV11-3 to TRBJ1-6, with no clear D. The CDR3 length is 14 residues. Germline values: CDR1 SGHNT, CDR2 YENEEA. V was cut by 4 bases and J by 2 bases, with 6 bases left in between. The CDR3 here is CASSYSPYNSPLHF. The CDR3 DNA sequence: TGTGCCAGCAGCTACAGTCCCTATAATTCACCCCTCCACTTT.